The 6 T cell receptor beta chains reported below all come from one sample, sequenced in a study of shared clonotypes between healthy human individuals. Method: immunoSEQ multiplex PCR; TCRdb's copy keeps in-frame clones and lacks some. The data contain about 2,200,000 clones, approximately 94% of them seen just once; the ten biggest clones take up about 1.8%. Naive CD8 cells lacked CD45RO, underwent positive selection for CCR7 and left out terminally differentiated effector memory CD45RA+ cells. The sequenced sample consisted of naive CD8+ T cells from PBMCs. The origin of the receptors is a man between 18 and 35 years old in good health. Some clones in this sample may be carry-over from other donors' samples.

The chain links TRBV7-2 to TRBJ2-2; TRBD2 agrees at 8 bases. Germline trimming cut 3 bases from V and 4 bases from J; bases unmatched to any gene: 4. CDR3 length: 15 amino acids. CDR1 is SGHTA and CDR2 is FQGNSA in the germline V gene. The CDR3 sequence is CASSFGTRATGELFF. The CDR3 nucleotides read TGTGCCAGCAGCTTCGGGACTAGAGCCACCGGGGAGCTGTTTTTT. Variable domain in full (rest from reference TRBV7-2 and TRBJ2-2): GAGVSQSPSNKVTEKGKDVELRCDPISGHTALYWYRQSLGQGLEFLIYFQGNSAPDKSGLPSDRFSAERTGGSVSTLTIQRTQQEDSAVYLCASSFGTRATGELFFGEGSRLTVL.

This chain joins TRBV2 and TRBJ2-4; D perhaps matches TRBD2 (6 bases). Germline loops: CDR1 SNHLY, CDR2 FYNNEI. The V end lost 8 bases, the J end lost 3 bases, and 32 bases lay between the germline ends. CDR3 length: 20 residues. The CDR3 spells CASGWPSSGEHLEGKNIQYF. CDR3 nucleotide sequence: TGTGCCAGCGGGTGGCCTAGCTCGGGGGAGCATTTAGAGGGCAAAAACATTCAGTACTTC.

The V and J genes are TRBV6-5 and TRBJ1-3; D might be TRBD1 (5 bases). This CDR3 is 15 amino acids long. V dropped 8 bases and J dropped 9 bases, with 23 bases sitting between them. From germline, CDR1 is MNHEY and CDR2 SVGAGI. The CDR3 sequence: CASHGMVGTTGTIYF. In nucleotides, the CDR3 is TGTGCCAGCCACGGGATGGTAGGGACGACGGGCACCATATATTTT.

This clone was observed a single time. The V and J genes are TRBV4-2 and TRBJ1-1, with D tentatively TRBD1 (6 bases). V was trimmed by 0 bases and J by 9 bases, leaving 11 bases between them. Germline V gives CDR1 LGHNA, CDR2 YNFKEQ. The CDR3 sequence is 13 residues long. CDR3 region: CASSQERTAQAFF. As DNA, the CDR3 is TGTGCCAGCAGCCAAGAGCGGACAGCTCAAGCTTTCTTT.

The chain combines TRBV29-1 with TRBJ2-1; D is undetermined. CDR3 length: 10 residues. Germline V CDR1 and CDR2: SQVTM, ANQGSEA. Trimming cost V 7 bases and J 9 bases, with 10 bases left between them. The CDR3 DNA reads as TGCAGCGCGAACCAAGGTGAGCAGTTCTTC. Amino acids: CSANQGEQFF.

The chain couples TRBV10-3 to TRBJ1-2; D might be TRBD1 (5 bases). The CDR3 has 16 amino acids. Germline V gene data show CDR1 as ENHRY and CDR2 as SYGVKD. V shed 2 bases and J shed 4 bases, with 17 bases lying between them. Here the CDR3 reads CAISEEGPFFGYGYTF. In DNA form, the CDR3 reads TGTGCCATCAGTGAGGAGGGGCCTTTTTTCGGCTATGGCTACACCTTC.